This TCR beta chain was sequenced in a study of blood T cells in healthy people across ages. About the research overall: The template switching approach captured approximately one barcoded beta molecule for every two T cells. The study's findings and limits: Researchers deemed the diversity estimates from one million T cells underestimates. Possibly confounding the expanded clonotype changes was the fact that donor CMV status was unknown.

The CDR3 covers 12 residues. Germline assignment: CDR1 MNHEY and CDR2 SVGAGI. Through a sample-barcoded 5' primer and a J-beta primer mix, a second PCR was run for roughly 6 to 12 cycles. TCRdb re-called the 5' RACE reads with MiXCR, one entry per CDR3 protein. Of 1.5 million to 2 million distinct CDR3 sequences in the sample, about 32% are singletons; the top ten hold 11%. As regards this clonotype: Its antigen is undetermined. The junction and the germline gene differ at one end; a read error may be behind it.

This sequence was found in a woman in her 30s in good health. Sequencing was carried out using blood. The V and J genes are TRBV6-5 and TRBJ2-5, with D unclear. CDR3 residues: CASSGPQEIQYF. The CDR3 DNA is TGTGCCAGCAGTGGGCCGCAAGAGATCCAGTACTTC.